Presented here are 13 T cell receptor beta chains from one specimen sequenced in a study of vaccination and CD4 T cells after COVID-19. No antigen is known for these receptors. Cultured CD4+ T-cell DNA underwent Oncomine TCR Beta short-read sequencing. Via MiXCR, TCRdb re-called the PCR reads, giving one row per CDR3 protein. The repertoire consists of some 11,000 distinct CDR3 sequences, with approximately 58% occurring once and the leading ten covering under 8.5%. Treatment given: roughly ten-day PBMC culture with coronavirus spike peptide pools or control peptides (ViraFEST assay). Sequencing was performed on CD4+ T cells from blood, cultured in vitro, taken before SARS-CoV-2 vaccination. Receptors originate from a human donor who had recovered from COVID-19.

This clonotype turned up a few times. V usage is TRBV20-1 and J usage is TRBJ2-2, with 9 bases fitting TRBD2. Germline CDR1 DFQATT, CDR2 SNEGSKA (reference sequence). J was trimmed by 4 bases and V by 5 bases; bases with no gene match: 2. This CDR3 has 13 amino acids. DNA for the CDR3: TGCAGTGCTTTAGCGGGAGTCACCGGGGAGCTGTTTTTT. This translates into CSALAGVTGELFF.

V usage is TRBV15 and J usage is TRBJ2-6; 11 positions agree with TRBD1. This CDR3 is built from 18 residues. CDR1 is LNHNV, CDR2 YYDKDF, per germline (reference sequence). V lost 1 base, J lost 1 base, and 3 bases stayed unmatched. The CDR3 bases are TGTGCCACCAGCAGAGCCGGGACAGGGGGATCTGGGGCCAACGTCCTGACTTTC. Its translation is CATSRAGTGGSGANVLTF. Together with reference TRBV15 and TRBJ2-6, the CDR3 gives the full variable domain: DAMVIQNPRYQVTQFGKPVTLSCSQTLNHNVMYWYQQKSSQAPKLLFHYYDKDFNNEADTPDNFQSRRPNTSFCFLDIRSPGLGDTAMYLCATSRAGTGGSGANVLTFGAGSRLTVL.

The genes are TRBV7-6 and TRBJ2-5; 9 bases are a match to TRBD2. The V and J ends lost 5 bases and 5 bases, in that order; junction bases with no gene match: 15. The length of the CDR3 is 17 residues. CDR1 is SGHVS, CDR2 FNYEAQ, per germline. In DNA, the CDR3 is TGTGCCAGCAGCACTCCCTGGATGGCGGGAGGGCCGGAGACCCAGTACTTC. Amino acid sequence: CASSTPWMAGGPETQYF.

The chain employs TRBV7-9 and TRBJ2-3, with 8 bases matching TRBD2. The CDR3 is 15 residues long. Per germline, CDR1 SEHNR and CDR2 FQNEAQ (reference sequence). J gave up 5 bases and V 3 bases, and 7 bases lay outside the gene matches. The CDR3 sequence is CASSFGTSPQDTQYF. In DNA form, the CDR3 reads TGTGCCAGCAGCTTCGGGACTAGTCCTCAAGATACGCAGTATTTT. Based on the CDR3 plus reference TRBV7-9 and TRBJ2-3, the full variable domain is DTGVSQNPRHKITKRGQNVTFRCDPISEHNRLYWYRQTLGQGPEFLTYFQNEAQLEKSRLLSDRFSAERPKGSFSTLEIQRTEQGDSAMYLCASSFGTSPQDTQYFGPGTRLTVL.

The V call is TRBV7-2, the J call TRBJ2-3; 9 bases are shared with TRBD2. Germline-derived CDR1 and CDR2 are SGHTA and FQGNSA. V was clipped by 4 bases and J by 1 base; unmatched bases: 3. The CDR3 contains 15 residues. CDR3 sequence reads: CASSSWTSGTDTQYF. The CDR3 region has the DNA TGTGCCAGCAGCTCTTGGACTAGCGGCACAGATACGCAGTATTTT. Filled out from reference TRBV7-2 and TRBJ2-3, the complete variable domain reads GAGVSQSPSNKVTEKGKDVELRCDPISGHTALYWYRQSLGQGLEFLIYFQGNSAPDKSGLPSDRFSAERTGGSVSTLTIQRTQQEDSAVYLCASSSWTSGTDTQYFGPGTRLTVL.

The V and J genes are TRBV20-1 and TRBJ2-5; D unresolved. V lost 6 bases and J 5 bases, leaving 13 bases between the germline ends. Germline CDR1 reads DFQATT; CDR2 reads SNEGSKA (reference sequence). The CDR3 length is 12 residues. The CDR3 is CSASTRWETQYF. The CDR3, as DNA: TGCAGTGCCTCAACTCGCTGGGAGACCCAGTACTTC.

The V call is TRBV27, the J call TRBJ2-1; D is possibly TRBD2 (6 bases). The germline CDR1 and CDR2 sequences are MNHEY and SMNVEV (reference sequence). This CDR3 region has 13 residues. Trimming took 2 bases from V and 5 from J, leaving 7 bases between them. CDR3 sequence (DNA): TGTGCCAGCAGTTTAAGGAGGGACAATGAGCAGTTCTTC. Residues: CASSLRRDNEQFF.

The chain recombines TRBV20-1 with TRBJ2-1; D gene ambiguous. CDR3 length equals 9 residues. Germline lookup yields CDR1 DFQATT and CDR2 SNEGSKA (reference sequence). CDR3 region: CSVAHEQFF. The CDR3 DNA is TGCAGCGTTGCGCATGAGCAGTTCTTC.

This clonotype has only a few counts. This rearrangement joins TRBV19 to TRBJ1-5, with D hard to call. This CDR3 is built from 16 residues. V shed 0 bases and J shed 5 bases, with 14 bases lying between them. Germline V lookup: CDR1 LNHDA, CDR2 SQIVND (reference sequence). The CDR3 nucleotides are TGTGCCAGTAGTATAGATCGCCAGCTGTCTTATCAGCCCCAGCATTTT. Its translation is CASSIDRQLSYQPQHF.

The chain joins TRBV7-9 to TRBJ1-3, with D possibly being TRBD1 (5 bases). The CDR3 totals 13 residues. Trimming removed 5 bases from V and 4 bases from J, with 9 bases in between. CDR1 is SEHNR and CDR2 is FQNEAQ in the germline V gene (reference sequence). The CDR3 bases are TGTGCCAGCAGCCCTCGGGGCGGAAACACCATATATTTT. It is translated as CASSPRGGNTIYF. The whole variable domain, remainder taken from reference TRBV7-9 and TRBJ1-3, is DTGVSQNPRHKITKRGQNVTFRCDPISEHNRLYWYRQTLGQGPEFLTYFQNEAQLEKSRLLSDRFSAERPKGSFSTLEIQRTEQGDSAMYLCASSPRGGNTIYFGEGSWLTVV.

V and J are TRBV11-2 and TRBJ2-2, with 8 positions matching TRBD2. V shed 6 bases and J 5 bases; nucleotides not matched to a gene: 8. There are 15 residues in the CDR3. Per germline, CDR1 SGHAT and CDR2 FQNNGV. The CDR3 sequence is CASSTGLGVTGELFF. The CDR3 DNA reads TGTGCCAGCAGTACGGGACTAGGTGTAACCGGGGAGCTGTTTTTT.

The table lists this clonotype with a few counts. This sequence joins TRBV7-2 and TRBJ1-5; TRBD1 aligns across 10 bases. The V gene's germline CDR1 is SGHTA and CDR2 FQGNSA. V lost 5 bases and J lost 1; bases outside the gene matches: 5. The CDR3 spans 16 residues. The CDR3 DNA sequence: TGTGCCAGCAGCCCGACAGGGGGCTGGAGCAATCAGCCCCAGCATTTT. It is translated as CASSPTGGWSNQPQHF.

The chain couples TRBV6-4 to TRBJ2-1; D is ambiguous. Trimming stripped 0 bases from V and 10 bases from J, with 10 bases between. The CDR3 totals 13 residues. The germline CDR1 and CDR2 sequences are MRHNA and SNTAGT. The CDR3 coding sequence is TGTGCCAGCAGTGACTCGAGGTACGGGGAGCAGTTCTTC. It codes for CASSDSRYGEQFF.